This is a list of T cell receptor beta chains from one sample in a study of T cell repertoires in cytomegalovirus infection. Their antigens remain unidentified. TCRdb used MiXCR to reprocess the reads, holding one entry per CDR3 protein. Of roughly 350,000 distinct CDR3 sequences in the sample, roughly 34% were seen once. The starting material was cultured PBMCs, obtained from culture after CMV antigen stimulation. These receptors all come from a human donor in good health (CMV status not recorded). Some clones in this sample may be carry-over from other donors' samples. Each CDR3 is given with its conserved first and last residue. The order of the fields is clone size, V gene, CDR3 length, J gene, CDR3 protein. Clone size, where shown, is once, few, many, or a class for clones that have expanded.

-,TRBV11-2,16,TRBJ2-7,CASNLDLRARPYEQYF
-,TRBV12-3/TRBV12-4,14,TRBJ2-4,CAIKFGTGGRDQYF
many,TRBV11-2,15,TRBJ1-1,CASSIMGQINTEAFF
-,TRBV6-6,13,TRBJ2-7,CASSYARDPQQYF
few,TRBV6-5,20,TRBJ2-3,CASSYSTGSSGPRSTDTQYF
-,TRBV4-3,17,TRBJ1-6,CASSPTRAVGPNSPLHF
-,TRBV20-1,15,TRBJ2-3,CSARGVAGSTDTQYF
many,TRBV7-2,14,TRBJ1-2,CASSARQGNYGYTF
-,TRBV5-1,13,TRBJ1-2,CASSSDSNYGYTF
-,TRBV6-2/TRBV6-3,13,TRBJ2-1,CASSPTVLSPQFF
-,TRBV20-1,17,TRBJ2-5,CSASRLAGGQDRETQYF
-,TRBV4-1,14,TRBJ1-4,CASSLTGGIEKLFF
many,TRBV7-2,15,TRBJ1-5,CASSPMAYSNQPQHF
-,TRBV7-2,17,TRBJ2-3,CASSLIFNLAFTDTQYF
many,TRBV7-2,14,TRBJ2-7,CASSHPPRGYEQYF
-,TRBV18,16,TRBJ2-7,CASSPSPDASSYEQYF
few,TRBV7-9,13,TRBJ1-1,CASSLSEITEAFF
few,TRBV6-2/TRBV6-3,14,TRBJ1-1,CASSYGRSSTEAFF
-,TRBV11-1,19,TRBJ2-1,CASSGTGASGSPSYNEQFF
few,TRBV7-2,15,TRBJ2-3,CASSSQSALVDTQYF
few,TRBV2,14,TRBJ2-5,CASSLGSTQETQYF
few,TRBV19,15,TRBJ1-4,CASSAGTATNEKLFF
-,TRBV5-6,15,TRBJ1-5,CASSIQGVSNQPQHF
-,TRBV20-1,15,TRBJ2-7,CSAEGTSGRSYEQYF
-,TRBV3-1,16,TRBJ2-1,CASSQRGTSGLYEQFF
few,TRBV6-2/TRBV6-3,17,TRBJ2-1,CASSYSFSGRASNEQFF
few,TRBV5-5,17,TRBJ1-5,CASTLEWQADSNQPQHF
few,TRBV12-3/TRBV12-4,15,TRBJ1-5,CASRWGQGGNQPQHF
-,TRBV6-2/TRBV6-3,12,TRBJ2-5,CASHGIQETQYF